The 14 T cell receptor beta chains given below trace back to one sample, sequenced in a study of T-cell memory formation after mild COVID-19 (TCRdb year 2021). Receptor amplification or capture employed 5' RACE. Sequencer: Illumina NovaSeq 6000. TCRdb took the public reads, trimmed them with fastp at Q25, ran MiXCR for clone calling and kept in-frame beta chains. Every CDR3 protein is listed once, alongside the most common genes and DNA of its rows. Recorded for this sample are approximately 250,000 distinct CDR3 sequences; roughly a sixth of them occurred a single time. 22% of the sample comes from the top ten. Sequenced: PBMCs or a T cell subset sorted from them (not recorded which). These receptors all come from a man younger than 30 who had mild COVID-19 (a few samples of this study predate the infection). The sample titles of this study are shuffled in the database, so cell type and time point are left out; the donor was told from shared clones.

The gene calls are TRBV10-2 and TRBJ2-5; weak D call: TRBD2 (6 bases). The CDR3 length is 15 residues. CDR1 is WSHSY and CDR2 is SAAADI in the germline V gene. Trimming shortened V by 7 bases and J by 1 base, and 16 bases separated the two germline ends. In nucleotides, the CDR3 is TGCGCCAGCACAGGATTTGGGACTGGCCAAGAGACCCAGTACTTC. As protein: CASTGFGTGQETQYF.

There are many counts of this clonotype. This sequence joins TRBV4-3 and TRBJ1-1; no clear D. From germline, CDR1 is LGHNA and CDR2 YSLEER. V shed 4 bases and J shed 3 bases, with 15 bases lying between them. The CDR3 spans 15 residues. The CDR3 DNA sequence: TGCGCCAGCAGCCGGTTGACATCCGGGGACACTGAAGCTTTCTTT. It codes for CASSRLTSGDTEAFF.

This chain uses TRBV20-1 with TRBJ1-2; possible D gene TRBD1, 6 bases. This CDR3 contains 13 residues. Trimming left V 5 bases short and J 8 bases short, with 18 bases between. Germline V gene lookup returns CDR1 DFQATT and CDR2 SNEGSKA (reference sequence). CDR3: CSAPHGGARGYTF. The CDR3 DNA is TGCAGTGCTCCCCACGGGGGCGCCCGGGGCTACACCTTC.

This sequence joins TRBV28 and TRBJ1-5; maybe TRBD1 (6 bases). Per the germline V gene, CDR1 is MDHEN and CDR2 is SYDVKM. CDR3 length: 14 amino acids. The V gene lost 4 bases and the J gene lost 4 bases, with 11 bases spanning the gap. CDR3 nucleotide sequence: TGTGCCAGCAGTTATAGACAGGAAAATCAGCCCCAGCATTTT. This translates into CASSYRQENQPQHF.

This clonotype was picked up a small number of times. The chain employs TRBV20-1 and TRBJ2-7, with 9 bases fitting TRBD1. J was trimmed by 3 bases and V by 3 bases; bases with no gene match: 0. From germline, CDR1 is DFQATT and CDR2 SNEGSKA (reference sequence). This CDR3 comprises 12 residues. CDR3 sequence: CSARGQGYEQYF. The CDR3 DNA is TGCAGTGCTAGGGGACAGGGCTACGAGCAGTACTTC.

This clonotype was counted between two and nine times. The chain has TRBV6-5 and TRBJ2-2; D is uncertain. The CDR3 totals 15 residues. V lost 5 bases to trimming and J lost 1 base, with 11 bases between them. The germline V gene has CDR1 MNHEY and CDR2 SVGAGI. CDR3 sequence: CASSPQTLNTGELFF. The CDR3 DNA reads as TGTGCCAGCAGTCCCCAGACCCTGAACACCGGGGAGCTGTTTTTT.

This clonotype was counted only a few times. The genes are TRBV29-1 and TRBJ1-1, with 10 bases matching TRBD1. Germline lookup yields CDR1 SQVTM and CDR2 ANQGSEA. V gave up 7 bases and J gave up 3 bases; unmatched junction bases: 5. The CDR3 contains 13 residues. The CDR3 nucleotides are TGCAGCGCCGGACAGGGGGAGGACACTGAAGCTTTCTTT. It yields the protein CSAGQGEDTEAFF.

CDR3 in amino acids: CASSTPGGNQETQYF. CDR3 sequence (DNA): TGCGCCAGCAGCACCCCGGGAGGCAACCAAGAGACCCAGTACTTC. The genes are TRBV5-1 and TRBJ2-5, with 7 bases identical to TRBD2. V trimming: 4 bases; J trimming: 0 bases; junction bases outside the gene matches: 6. The CDR3 totals 15 residues. The V gene's germline CDR1 is SGHRS and CDR2 YFSETQ.

CDR3 DNA: TGTGCCAGCAGCCAAGATCCCGACGGCTCTGGGGCCAACGTCCTGACTTTC. It translates to CASSQDPDGSGANVLTF. The chain links TRBV4-2 to TRBJ2-6; D call uncertain. CDR3 length: 17 amino acids. Between the trimmed V and J ends, which lost 0 bases and 0 bases, there was a span of 9 bases. Per germline, CDR1 LGHNA and CDR2 YNFKEQ.

The gene calls are TRBV7-9 and TRBJ1-1; the D is unclear. Trimming cost V 4 bases and J 1 base, with 10 bases left between them. Germline lookup yields CDR1 SEHNR and CDR2 FQNEAQ (reference sequence). This CDR3 comprises 14 residues. The CDR3: CASSSRAANTEAFF. CDR3 nucleotides: TGTGCCAGCAGCTCAAGGGCGGCGAACACTGAAGCTTTCTTT.

V is TRBV11-2 and J is TRBJ2-5, with D tentatively TRBD1 or TRBD2 (5 bases each). The germline V gene has CDR1 SGHAT and CDR2 FQNNGV. V was clipped by 1 base and J by 5 bases, with 20 bases between them. The length of the CDR3 is 17 residues. Here the CDR3 DNA reads TGTGCCAGCAGCTTAGCTAAAGGGACCGGACTTGGGGAGACCCAGTACTTC. Amino acids: CASSLAKGTGLGETQYF.

This clonotype was counted ten times or more. The chain links TRBV10-1 to TRBJ2-1, with 8 positions matching TRBD1. Germline loops: CDR1 WNHNN, CDR2 SYGVQD (reference sequence). Trimming cost V 6 bases and J 7 bases; bases outside gene matches: 5. The CDR3 runs 13 residues. As DNA, the CDR3 is TGCGCCAGCAGACAGGGGGAAGGAAATGAGCAGTTCTTC. It is translated as CASRQGEGNEQFF.

This clonotype was counted only a few times. This chain uses TRBV5-1 with TRBJ1-1, with 7 bases fitting TRBD1. Germline V gives CDR1 SGHRS, CDR2 YFSETQ. CDR3 length: 14 amino acids. After removal of 3 bases from V and 6 bases from J, the junction contained 8 bases not matched to a gene. The CDR3 region is CASSSAPTGPEAFF. CDR3 DNA sequence: TGCGCCAGCAGCTCCGCCCCGACAGGGCCTGAAGCTTTCTTT.

This clonotype has only a few counts. This sequence joins TRBV30 and TRBJ2-3; D call uncertain. Per the germline V gene, CDR1 is GTSNPN and CDR2 is SVGIG (reference sequence). The V end was cut by 8 bases, the J end by 1 base, with 13 bases between. The CDR3 is 13 amino acids. In DNA, the CDR3 is TGTGCCGGCAACCGTGCCCGCACAGATACGCAGTATTTT. Protein: CAGNRARTDTQYF.